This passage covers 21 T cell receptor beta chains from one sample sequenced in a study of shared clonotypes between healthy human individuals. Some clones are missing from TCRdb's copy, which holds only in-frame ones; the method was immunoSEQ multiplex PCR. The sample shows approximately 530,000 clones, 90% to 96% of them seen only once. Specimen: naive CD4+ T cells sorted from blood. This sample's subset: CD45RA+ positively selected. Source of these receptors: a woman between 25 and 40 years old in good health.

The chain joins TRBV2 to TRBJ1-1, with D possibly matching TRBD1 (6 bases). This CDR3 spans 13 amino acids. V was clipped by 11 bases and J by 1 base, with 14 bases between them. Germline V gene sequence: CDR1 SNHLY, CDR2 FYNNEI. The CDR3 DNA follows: TGTGCCGGAGGTCAGGGGCCGAACACTGAAGCTTTCTTT. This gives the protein CAGGQGPNTEAFF.

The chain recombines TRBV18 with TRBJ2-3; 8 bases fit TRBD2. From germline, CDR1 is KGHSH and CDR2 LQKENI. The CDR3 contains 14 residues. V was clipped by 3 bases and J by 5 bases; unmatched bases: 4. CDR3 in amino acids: CASSPALAEDTQYF. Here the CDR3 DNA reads TGTGCCAGCTCACCCGCACTAGCGGAAGATACGCAGTATTTT.

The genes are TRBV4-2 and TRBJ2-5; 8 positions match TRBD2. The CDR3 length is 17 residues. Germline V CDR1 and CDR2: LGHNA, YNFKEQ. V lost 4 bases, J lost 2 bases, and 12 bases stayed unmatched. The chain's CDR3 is CASSPWGASGSQETQYF. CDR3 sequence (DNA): TGTGCCAGCAGCCCGTGGGGGGCTAGCGGGTCACAAGAGACCCAGTACTTC.

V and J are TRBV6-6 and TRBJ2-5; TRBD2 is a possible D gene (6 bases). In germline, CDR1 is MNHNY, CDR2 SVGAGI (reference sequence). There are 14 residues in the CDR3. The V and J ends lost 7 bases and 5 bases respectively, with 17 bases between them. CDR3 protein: CASMKDGSSETQYF. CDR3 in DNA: TGTGCCAGCATGAAAGACGGGAGTTCGGAGACCCAGTACTTC.

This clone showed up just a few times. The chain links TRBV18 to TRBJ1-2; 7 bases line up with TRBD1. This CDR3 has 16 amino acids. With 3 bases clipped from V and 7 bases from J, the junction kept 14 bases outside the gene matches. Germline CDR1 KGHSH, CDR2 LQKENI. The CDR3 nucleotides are TGTGCCAGCTCACCCCGCCCCGGCAGGGGGAAAGGTGGCTACACCTTC. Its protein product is CASSPRPGRGKGGYTF.

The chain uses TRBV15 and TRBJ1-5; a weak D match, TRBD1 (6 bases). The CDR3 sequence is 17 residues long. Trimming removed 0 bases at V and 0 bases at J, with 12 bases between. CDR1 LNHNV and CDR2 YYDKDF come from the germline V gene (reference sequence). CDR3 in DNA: TGTGCCACCAGCAGAGACCCACAGGGATATAGCAATCAGCCCCAGCATTTT. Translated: CATSRDPQGYSNQPQHF.

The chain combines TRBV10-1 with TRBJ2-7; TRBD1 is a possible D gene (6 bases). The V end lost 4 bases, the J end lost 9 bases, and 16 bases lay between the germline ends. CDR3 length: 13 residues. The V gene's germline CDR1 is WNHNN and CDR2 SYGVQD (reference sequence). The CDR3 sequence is CASSVVQGTGQYF. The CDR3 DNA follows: TGCGCCAGCAGTGTCGTACAGGGAACGGGGCAGTACTTC.

Here the CDR3 reads CASSSPGPWGGDTQYF. CDR3 coding DNA: TGTGCCAGCAGTTCCCCGGGCCCCTGGGGGGGAGATACGCAGTATTTT. The chain combines TRBV28 with TRBJ2-3, with TRBD2 matching 7 bases. V trimming: 4 bases; J trimming: 5 bases; junction bases outside the gene matches: 12. CDR1 MDHEN and CDR2 SYDVKM come from the germline V gene. This CDR3 has 16 residues.

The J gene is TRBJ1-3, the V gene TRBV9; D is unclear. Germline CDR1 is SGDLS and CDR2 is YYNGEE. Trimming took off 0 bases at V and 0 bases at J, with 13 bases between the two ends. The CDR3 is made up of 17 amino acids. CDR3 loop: CASSVGVTEYSGNTIYF. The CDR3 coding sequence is TGTGCCAGCAGCGTAGGAGTTACGGAATACTCTGGAAACACCATATATTTT.

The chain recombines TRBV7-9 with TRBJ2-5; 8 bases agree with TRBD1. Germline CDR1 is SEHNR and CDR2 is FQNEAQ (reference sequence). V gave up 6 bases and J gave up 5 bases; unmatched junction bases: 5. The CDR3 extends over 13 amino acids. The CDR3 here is CASRRTGRETQYF. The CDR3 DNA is TGTGCCAGCAGGCGGACAGGGAGGGAGACCCAGTACTTC.

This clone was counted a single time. CDR3 sequence: CATSATGDGYEQYF. The CDR3 coding sequence is TGTGCCACCAGCGCGACAGGGGATGGGTACGAGCAGTACTTC. The chain recombines TRBV15 with TRBJ2-7, with 8 bases identical to TRBD1. Germline loops: CDR1 LNHNV, CDR2 YYDKDF (reference sequence). The CDR3 totals 14 residues. V lost 5 bases and J lost 4; bases outside the gene matches: 7.

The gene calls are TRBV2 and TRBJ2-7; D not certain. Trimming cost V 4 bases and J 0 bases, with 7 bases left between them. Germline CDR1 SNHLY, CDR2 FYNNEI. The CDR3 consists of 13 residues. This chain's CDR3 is CASSAPSSYEQYF. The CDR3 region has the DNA TGTGCCAGCAGTGCCCCTAGCTCCTACGAGCAGTACTTC.

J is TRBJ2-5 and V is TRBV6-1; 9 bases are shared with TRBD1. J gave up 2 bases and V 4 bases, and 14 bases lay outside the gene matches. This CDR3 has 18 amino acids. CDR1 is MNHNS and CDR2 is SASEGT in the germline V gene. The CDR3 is CASSVNTWTGVGQETQYF. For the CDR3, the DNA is TGTGCCAGCAGTGTTAATACCTGGACAGGGGTGGGGCAAGAGACCCAGTACTTC.

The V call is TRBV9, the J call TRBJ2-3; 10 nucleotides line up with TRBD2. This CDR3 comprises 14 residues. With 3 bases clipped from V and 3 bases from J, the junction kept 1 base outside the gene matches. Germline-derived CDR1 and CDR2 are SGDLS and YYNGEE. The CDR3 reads CASSGTSGTDTQYF. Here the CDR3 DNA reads TGTGCCAGCAGCGGGACTAGCGGAACAGATACGCAGTATTTT.

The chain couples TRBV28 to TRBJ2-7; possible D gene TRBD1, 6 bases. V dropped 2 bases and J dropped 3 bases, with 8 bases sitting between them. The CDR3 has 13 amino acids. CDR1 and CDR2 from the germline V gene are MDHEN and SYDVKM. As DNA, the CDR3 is TGTGCCAGCAGTTTAGCCAGGGGCTACGAGCAGTACTTC. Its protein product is CASSLARGYEQYF.

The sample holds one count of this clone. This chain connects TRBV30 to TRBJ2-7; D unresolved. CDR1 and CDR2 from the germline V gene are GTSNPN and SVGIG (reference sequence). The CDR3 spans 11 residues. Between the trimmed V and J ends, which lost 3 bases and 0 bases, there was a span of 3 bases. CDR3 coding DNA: TGTGCCTGGAGGGGCTCCTACGAGCAGTACTTC. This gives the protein CAWRGSYEQYF.

CDR3 sequence reads: CASRELAGVGAKNIQYF. The CDR3, as DNA: TGCGCCAGCAGGGAGCTAGCGGGAGTTGGGGCCAAAAACATTCAGTACTTC. The V gene is TRBV10-1, the J gene TRBJ2-4, with 10 bases identical to TRBD2. The CDR3 is 17 amino acids. Germline lookup yields CDR1 WNHNN and CDR2 SYGVQD (reference sequence). V lost 6 bases, J lost 1 base, and 9 bases stayed unmatched.

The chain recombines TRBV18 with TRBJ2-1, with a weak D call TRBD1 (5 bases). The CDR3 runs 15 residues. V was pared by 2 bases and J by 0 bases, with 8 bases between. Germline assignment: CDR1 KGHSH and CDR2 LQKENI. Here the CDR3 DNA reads TGTGCCAGCTCACCAAGGGGCGGCTCCTACAATGAGCAGTTCTTC. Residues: CASSPRGGSYNEQFF.

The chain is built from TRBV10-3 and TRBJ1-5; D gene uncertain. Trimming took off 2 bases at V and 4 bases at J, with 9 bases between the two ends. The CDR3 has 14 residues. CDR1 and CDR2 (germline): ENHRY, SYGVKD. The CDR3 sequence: CAISERSENQPQHF. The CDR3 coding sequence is TGTGCCATCAGTGAGAGGTCAGAAAATCAGCCCCAGCATTTT.

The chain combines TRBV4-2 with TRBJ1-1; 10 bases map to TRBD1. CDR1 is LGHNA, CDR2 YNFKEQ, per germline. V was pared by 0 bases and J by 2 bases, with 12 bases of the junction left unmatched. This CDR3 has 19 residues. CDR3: CASSQDSPGQGIGNTEAFF. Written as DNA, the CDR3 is TGTGCCAGCAGCCAAGATAGTCCGGGACAGGGGATCGGCAACACTGAAGCTTTCTTT.

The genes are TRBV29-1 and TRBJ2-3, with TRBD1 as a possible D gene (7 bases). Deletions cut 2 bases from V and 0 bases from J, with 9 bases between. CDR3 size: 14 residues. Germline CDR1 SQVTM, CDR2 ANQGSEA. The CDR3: CSVESGGSTDTQYF. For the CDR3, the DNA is TGCAGCGTTGAATCAGGGGGGAGCACAGATACGCAGTATTTT.